These T cell receptor beta chains were read from a single sample in a study of blood T cell repertoires in COVID-19. The protocol was immunoSEQ multiplex PCR, while the TCRdb copy is restricted to in-frame clones and leaves out a portion. The table has about 220,000 clones, just over 85% seen once. Material for sequencing was peripheral blood. These receptors came from a man aged 25-45 years who had recovered from COVID-19. Each CDR3 is given with its conserved first and last residue. The D gene is left open where the match is weak. Size values are once, few and many counts, or a class for expanded clones, and some rows have none.

clone_size j_call d_call v_call cdr3_aa cdr3_nt
. TRBJ2-3 . TRBV27 CASSAFDSPTDTQYF TGTGCCAGCAGTGCCTTCGATAGTCCCACAGATACGCAGTATTTT
. TRBJ2-1 . TRBV7-9 CASSLDGSDEQFF TGTGCCAGCAGCTTAGATGGTAGCGATGAGCAGTTCTTC
. TRBJ2-3 TRBD2 TRBV5-1 CASSPASGDTDTQYF TGCGCCAGCAGCCCGGCTAGCGGGGACACAGATACGCAGTATTTT
many TRBJ2-3 TRBD2 TRBV3-1/TRBV3-2 CASSQGGYTDTQYF TGTGCCAGCAGCCAGGGGGGGTACACAGATACGCAGTATTTT
. TRBJ2-3 . TRBV2 CEGEAGSGGTDTQYF TGTGAGGGGGAAGCGGGGAGTGGCGGCACAGATACGCAGTATTTT
many TRBJ1-2 . TRBV29-1 CSVPTIDYGYTF TGCAGCGTTCCGACAATCGACTATGGCTACACCTTC
. TRBJ2-2 . TRBV3-1/TRBV3-2 CASSQVVGDRELFF TGTGCCAGCAGCCAAGTTGTCGGCGACAGGGAGCTGTTTTTT
. TRBJ1-3 TRBD1 TRBV4-2 CASRKQGPSGNTIYF TGTGCCAGCAGGAAACAGGGGCCTTCTGGAAACACCATATATTTT
few TRBJ2-2 . TRBV9 CASSVGGQGSYTGELFF TGTGCCAGCAGCGTAGGAGGTCAGGGGTCCTACACCGGGGAGCTGTTTTTT
. TRBJ2-7 . TRBV5-1 CASSLGGVDGGNYEQYF TGCGCCAGCAGCTTGGGGGGTGTGGACGGAGGGAACTACGAGCAGTACTTC
. TRBJ2-5 . TRBV7-9 CASLSPSVETQYF TGTGCCAGTCTTTCCCCATCGGTGGAGACCCAGTACTTC
once TRBJ1-4 . TRBV6-1 CASNEPGANEKLFF TGTGCCAGCAATGAACCCGGAGCTAATGAAAAACTGTTTTTT
. TRBJ1-2 . TRBV14 CASSQTEDGYTF TGTGCCAGCAGCCAAACTGAGGATGGCTACACCTTC
. TRBJ1-5 . TRBV19 CASSLRGALVPQHF TGTGCCAGTAGTTTGCGGGGGGCCCTGGTGCCCCAGCATTTT
once TRBJ2-3 . TRBV11-3 CASSLAAGTDTQYF TGTGCCAGCAGCTTAGCTGCGGGCACAGATACGCAGTATTTT
. TRBJ2-7 . TRBV7-2 CASSLDPAYEQYF TGTGCCAGCAGCTTAGACCCGGCCTACGAGCAGTACTTC
. TRBJ1-6 . TRBV9 CASRDRTGSVNSPLHF TGTGCCAGCAGAGACCGGACGGGGTCTGTGAATTCACCCCTCCACTTT
. TRBJ2-6 . TRBV11-3 CASSLGRAGANVLTF TGTGCCAGCAGCTTAGGGAGGGCTGGGGCCAACGTCCTGACTTTC
. TRBJ1-5 . TRBV19 CASSMGGAQPQHF TGTGCCAGCTCAATGGGGGGAGCACAGCCCCAGCATTTT
. TRBJ2-7 TRBD1 TRBV3-1/TRBV3-2 CASSPGQGTYEQYF TGTGCCAGCAGCCCGGGACAGGGAACCTACGAGCAGTACTTC
. TRBJ2-1 . TRBV11-2 CASSLELLASWEQFF TGTGCCAGCAGCTTAGAACTCCTAGCATCGTGGGAGCAGTTCTTC
. TRBJ1-2 TRBD1 TRBV27 CASSPISGQGFYGYTF TGTGCCAGCAGTCCCATATCCGGACAGGGGTTCTATGGCTACACCTTC
. TRBJ2-3 . TRBV24-1 CASSGGRRATQYF TGTGCCAGCTCCGGTGGTAGGCGGGCTACGCAGTATTTT
. TRBJ2-1 . TRBV7-7 CASSFGLNNEQFF TGTGCCAGCAGCTTCGGACTGAACAATGAGCAGTTCTTC
many TRBJ2-7 TRBD1 TRBV13 CASSRSDRGYGQYF TGTGCCAGCAGCCGATCGGACAGGGGGTACGGGCAGTACTTC
. TRBJ2-3 TRBD2 TRBV5-5 CASSSGGTDTQYF TGTGCCAGCAGCTCGGGGGGGACAGATACGCAGTATTTT
. TRBJ2-1 . TRBV7-6 CASSSQPDFYNEQFF TGTGCCAGCAGCTCCCAACCGGACTTCTACAATGAGCAGTTCTTC
. TRBJ2-3 TRBD1 TRBV10-3 CAISTPLGGLDTQYF TGTGCCATCTCAACGCCGCTAGGGGGCCTGGATACGCAGTATTTT
. TRBJ2-5 TRBD2 TRBV25-1 CASSELEVAGGVTQYF TGTGCCAGCAGTGAATTGGAGGTAGCGGGGGGTGTGACCCAGTACTTC
few TRBJ2-7 . TRBV2 CASSDRYEQYF TGTGCCAGCAGTGACAGGTACGAGCAGTACTTC
. TRBJ1-1 . TRBV12-3/TRBV12-4 CASRGFTEAFF TGTGCCTCCCGAGGCTTCACTGAAGCTTTCTTT
. TRBJ1-2 . TRBV14 CASSQGGPDGYTF TGTGCCAGCAGCCAAGGAGGTCCAGATGGCTACACCTTC
. TRBJ1-1 . TRBV24-1 CATSDPDSLEAFF TGTGCCACCAGTGACCCGGACAGCCTTGAAGCTTTCTTT
. TRBJ1-2 . TRBV10-3 CAISESQGRPRNYGYTF TGTGCCATCAGTGAGTCGCAGGGCAGGCCCCGCAACTATGGCTACACCTTC
. TRBJ1-5 TRBD1 TRBV6-5 CASHHRDRAYQPQHF TGTGCCAGCCATCACCGGGACAGGGCCTATCAGCCCCAGCATTTT
. TRBJ1-4 TRBD1 TRBV4-1 CASSFRTGGLEKLFF TGCGCCAGCAGCTTTAGGACAGGGGGCCTTGAAAAACTGTTTTTT
. TRBJ2-7 . TRBV24-1 CATSGRPDYEQYF TGTGCCACTTCCGGCAGGCCGGACTACGAGCAGTACTTC
. TRBJ2-1 . TRBV19 CASSPQGIDEQFF TGTGCCAGTAGTCCTCAGGGGATAGATGAGCAGTTCTTC
few TRBJ1-5 TRBD1 TRBV19 CASNAGTGAGNQPQHF TGTGCCAGTAACGCCGGGACAGGGGCCGGCAATCAGCCCCAGCATTTT
once TRBJ1-1 TRBD1 TRBV5-1 CASSWGTGGMATEAFF TGCGCCAGCAGCTGGGGGACAGGGGGAATGGCCACTGAAGCTTTCTTT
. TRBJ2-4 TRBD1 TRBV2 CASSEDRGQNIQYF TGTGCCAGCAGTGAGGACAGGGGACAAAACATTCAGTACTTC